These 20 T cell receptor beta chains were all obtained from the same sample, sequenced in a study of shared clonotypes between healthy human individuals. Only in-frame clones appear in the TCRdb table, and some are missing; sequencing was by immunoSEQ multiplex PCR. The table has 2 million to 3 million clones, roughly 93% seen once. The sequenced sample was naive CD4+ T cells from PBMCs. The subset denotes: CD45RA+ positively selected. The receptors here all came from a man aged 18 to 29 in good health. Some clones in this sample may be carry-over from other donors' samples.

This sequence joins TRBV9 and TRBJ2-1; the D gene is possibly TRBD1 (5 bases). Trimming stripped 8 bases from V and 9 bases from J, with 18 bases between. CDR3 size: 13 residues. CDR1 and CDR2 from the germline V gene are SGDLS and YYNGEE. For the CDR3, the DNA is TGTGCCAGTGAAGGCGGTTATAGGGGTGAGCAGTTCTTC. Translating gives CASEGGYRGEQFF.

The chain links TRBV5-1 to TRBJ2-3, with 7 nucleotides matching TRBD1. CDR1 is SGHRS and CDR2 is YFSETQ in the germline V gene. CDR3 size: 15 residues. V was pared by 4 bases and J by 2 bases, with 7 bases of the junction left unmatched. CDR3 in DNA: TGCGCCAGCAGCCCCCGGACAGGAGACACAGATACGCAGTATTTT. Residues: CASSPRTGDTDTQYF.

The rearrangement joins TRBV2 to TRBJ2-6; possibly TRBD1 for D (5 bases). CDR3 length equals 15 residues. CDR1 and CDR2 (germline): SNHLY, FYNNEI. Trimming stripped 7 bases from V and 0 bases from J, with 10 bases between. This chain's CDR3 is CASTEQGSGANVLTF. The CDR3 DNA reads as TGTGCCAGCACCGAGCAGGGCTCTGGGGCCAACGTCCTGACTTTC. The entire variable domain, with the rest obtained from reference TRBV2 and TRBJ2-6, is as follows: EPEVTQTPSHQVTQMGQEVILRCVPISNHLYFYWYRQILGQKVEFLVSFYNNEISEKSEIFDDQFSVERPDGSNFTLKIRSTKLEDSAMYFCASTEQGSGANVLTFGAGSRLTVL.

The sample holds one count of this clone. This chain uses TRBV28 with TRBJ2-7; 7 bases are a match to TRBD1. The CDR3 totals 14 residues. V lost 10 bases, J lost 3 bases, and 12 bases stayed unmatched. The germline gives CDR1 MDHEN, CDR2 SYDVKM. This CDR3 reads CATTTVGQNYEQYF. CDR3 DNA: TGTGCCACCACAACGGTGGGACAGAACTACGAGCAGTACTTC.

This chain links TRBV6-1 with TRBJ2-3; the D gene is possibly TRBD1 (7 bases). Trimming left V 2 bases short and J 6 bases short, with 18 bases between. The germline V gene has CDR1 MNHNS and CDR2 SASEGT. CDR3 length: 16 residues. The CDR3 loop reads CASSERKRAGGDTQYF. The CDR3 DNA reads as TGTGCCAGCAGTGAACGTAAAAGGGCAGGGGGGGATACGCAGTATTTT.

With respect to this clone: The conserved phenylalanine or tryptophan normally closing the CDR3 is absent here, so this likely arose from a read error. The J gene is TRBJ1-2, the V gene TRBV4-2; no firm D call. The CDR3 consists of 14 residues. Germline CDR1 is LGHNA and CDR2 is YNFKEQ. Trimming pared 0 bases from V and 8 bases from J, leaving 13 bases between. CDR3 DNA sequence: TGTGCCAGCAGCCAAGATGAGCGGGTTCGCGGCTACACCCTC. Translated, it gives CASSQDERVRGYTL.

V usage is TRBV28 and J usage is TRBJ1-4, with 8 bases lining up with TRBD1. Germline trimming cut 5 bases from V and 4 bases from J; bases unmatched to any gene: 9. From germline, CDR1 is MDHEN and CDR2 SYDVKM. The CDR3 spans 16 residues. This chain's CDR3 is CASSLPGQGLNEKLFF. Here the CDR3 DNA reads TGTGCCAGCAGTCTCCCAGGACAGGGCCTTAATGAAAAACTGTTTTTT.

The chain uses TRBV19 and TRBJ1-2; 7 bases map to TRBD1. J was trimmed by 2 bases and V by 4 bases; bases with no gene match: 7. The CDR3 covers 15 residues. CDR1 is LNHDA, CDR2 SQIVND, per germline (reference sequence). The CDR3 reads CASSRQGNWNYGYTF. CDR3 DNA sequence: TGTGCCAGTAGTAGACAGGGTAATTGGAACTATGGCTACACCTTC.

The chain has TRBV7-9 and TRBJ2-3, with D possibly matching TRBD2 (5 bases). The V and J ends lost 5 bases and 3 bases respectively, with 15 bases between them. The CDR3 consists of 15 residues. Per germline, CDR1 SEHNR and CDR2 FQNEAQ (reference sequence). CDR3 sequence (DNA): TGTGCCAGCAGCCCAGAAGGGAGAGGGACAGATACGCAGTATTTT. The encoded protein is CASSPEGRGTDTQYF.

CDR3 DNA sequence: TGTGCCAGCAGCGTAGGGGGCCCTGGGGCCAACGTCCTGACTTTC. It encodes CASSVGGPGANVLTF. The chain has TRBV9 and TRBJ2-6; perhaps TRBD1 as D (5 bases). The V and J ends lost 0 bases and 2 bases respectively, with 6 bases between them. The CDR3 has 15 amino acids. Germline values: CDR1 SGDLS, CDR2 YYNGEE.

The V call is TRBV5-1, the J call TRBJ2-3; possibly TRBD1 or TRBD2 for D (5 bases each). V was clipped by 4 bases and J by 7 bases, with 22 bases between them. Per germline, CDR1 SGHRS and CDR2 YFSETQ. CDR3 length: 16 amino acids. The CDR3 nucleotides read TGCGCCAGCAGCCGGGCACCGGGACGCCTTGGGAATACGCAGTATTTT. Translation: CASSRAPGRLGNTQYF.

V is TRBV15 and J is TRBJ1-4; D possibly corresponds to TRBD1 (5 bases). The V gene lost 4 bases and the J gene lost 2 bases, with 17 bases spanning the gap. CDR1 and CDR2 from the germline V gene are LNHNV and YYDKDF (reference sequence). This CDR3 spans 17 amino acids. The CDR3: CATSTHVMTVTNEKLFF. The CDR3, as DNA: TGTGCCACCAGCACCCACGTTATGACAGTCACTAATGAAAAACTGTTTTTT.

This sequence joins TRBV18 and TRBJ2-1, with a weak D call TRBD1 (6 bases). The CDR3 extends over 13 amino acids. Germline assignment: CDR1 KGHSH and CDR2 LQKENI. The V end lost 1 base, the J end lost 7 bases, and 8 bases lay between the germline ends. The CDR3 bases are TGTGCCAGCTCACCACAAGGACAGAATGAGCAGTTCTTC. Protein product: CASSPQGQNEQFF.

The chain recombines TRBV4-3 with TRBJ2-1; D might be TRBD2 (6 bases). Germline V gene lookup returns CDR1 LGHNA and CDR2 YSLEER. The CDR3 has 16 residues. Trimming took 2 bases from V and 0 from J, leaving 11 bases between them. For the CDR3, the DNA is TGCGCCAGCAGCCAACATAAGCGGGCCTCCTACAATGAGCAGTTCTTC. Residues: CASSQHKRASYNEQFF.

In nucleotides, the CDR3 is TGTGCCAGCAGCTTGAGTCGACAGGGTAATTCACCCCTCCACTTT. Translated: CASSLSRQGNSPLHF. The chain links TRBV5-6 to TRBJ1-6; 7 positions agree with TRBD1. V shed 1 base, J shed 6 bases, and the junction held 4 bases outside the gene matches. The germline V gene has CDR1 SGHDT and CDR2 YYEEEE. The CDR3 is made up of 15 amino acids.

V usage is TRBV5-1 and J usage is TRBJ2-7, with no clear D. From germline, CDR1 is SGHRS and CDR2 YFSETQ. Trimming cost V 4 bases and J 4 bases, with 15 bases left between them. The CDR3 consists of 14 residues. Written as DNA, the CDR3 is TGCGCCAGCAGCCTGACGCCGGCCAGTTACGAGCAGTACTTC. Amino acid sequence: CASSLTPASYEQYF.

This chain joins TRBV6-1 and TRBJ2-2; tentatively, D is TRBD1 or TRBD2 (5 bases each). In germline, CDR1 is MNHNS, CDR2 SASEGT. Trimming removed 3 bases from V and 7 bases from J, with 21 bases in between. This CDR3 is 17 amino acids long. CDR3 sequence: CASSDDRGSYGVGELFF. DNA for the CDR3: TGTGCCAGCAGTGACGACCGGGGCTCATATGGGGTCGGGGAGCTGTTTTTT.

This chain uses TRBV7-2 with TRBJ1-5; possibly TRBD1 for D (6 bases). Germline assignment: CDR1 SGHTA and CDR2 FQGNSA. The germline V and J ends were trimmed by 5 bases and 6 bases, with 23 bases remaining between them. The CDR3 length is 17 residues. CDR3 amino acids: CASSRFFGGGSAQPQHF. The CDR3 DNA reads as TGTGCCAGCAGCCGGTTTTTTGGGGGCGGGTCTGCTCAGCCCCAGCATTTT. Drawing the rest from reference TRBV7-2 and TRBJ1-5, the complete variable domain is GAGVSQSPSNKVTEKGKDVELRCDPISGHTALYWYRQSLGQGLEFLIYFQGNSAPDKSGLPSDRFSAERTGGSVSTLTIQRTQQEDSAVYLCASSRFFGGGSAQPQHFGDGTRLSIL.

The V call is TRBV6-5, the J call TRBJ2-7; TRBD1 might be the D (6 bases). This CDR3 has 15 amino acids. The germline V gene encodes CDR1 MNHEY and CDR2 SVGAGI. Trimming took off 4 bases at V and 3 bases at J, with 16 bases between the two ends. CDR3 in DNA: TGTGCCAGCAGTTCATATGCTACAGGGAACTACGAGCAGTACTTC. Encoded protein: CASSSYATGNYEQYF.

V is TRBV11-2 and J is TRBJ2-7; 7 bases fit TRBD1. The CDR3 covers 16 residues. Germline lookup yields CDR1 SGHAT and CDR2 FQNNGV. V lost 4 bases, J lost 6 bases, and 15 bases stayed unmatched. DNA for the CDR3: TGTGCCAGCAGCTCCGTCAGGGGGAAATACCTACTCGAGCAGTACTTC. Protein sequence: CASSSVRGKYLLEQYF.